The source of this T cell receptor (beta chain) is a study of CD8+ T cells in alopecia areata. Isolated RNA was reverse transcribed into cDNA used as the sequencing template. Repertoires were generated with immunoSEQ multiplex PCR, while TCRdb's copy carries only in-frame clones and drops some. This repertoire shows 110,000 to 150,000 clones, around 50% found once; its top ten account for more than 15%. As to treatment: oral pan-JAK inhibitor, 5-10 mg twice daily. Lesional scalp punch biopsies and peripheral blood were collected from alopecia areata patients. This clone was detected only a few times. The germline V gene encodes CDR1 LGHNA and CDR2 YNFKEQ. This CDR3 contains 15 residues. The J segment lost 6 bases and the V segment lost 0 bases, leaving 4 bases of the junction unmatched.

The sequence derives from a human donor with alopecia areata. The sample consisted of CD8+ T cells sorted from blood, taken at week 4, from a patient treated with tofacitinib. The rearrangement links TRBV4-2 to TRBJ2-3, with TRBD2 matching over 9 bases. Written as DNA, the CDR3 is TGTGCCAGCAGCCAAGAAGCCAGCGGGGGGGATACGCAGTATTTT. Encoded protein: CASSQEASGGDTQYF.